This T cell receptor delta chain was profiled in a study of delta chain sequences of gamma delta T cells (dated by TCRdb to about 2017). On this clone itself: The antigen it binds to is not known. No base quality information exists; no much larger clone differs at one position.

The germline V gene provides CDR1 GEAIGNYY and CDR2 EKD. From its cysteine to its phenylalanine, the CDR3 spans 16 amino acids. CDR3 DNA only is kept here, 48 bases in frame from base 1. Receptor libraries were prepared by PCR. Sequenced using an Illumina MiSeq. Clones were re-identified by TCRdb from the public reads with CATT, and rows with the same DNA were merged. Here the sample has around 3,300 delta-chain clones; 61% occur a single time. The top ten clonotypes cover under 60% of the sample. This sequence was found in a human donor with breast cancer. Input material: a tumor sample. The J gene has no call, while the V gene is TRDV2; the table calls TRDD3, which could not be checked here. The DNA sequence is given as TGTGCCTGTGACACCGTGTCAAGGGAGGGGACCGATCTTTACACCTTT. This is translated as CACDTVSREGTDLYTF.